This T cell receptor (beta chain) was found in a study of esophageal squamous cell carcinoma under preoperative chemotherapy. Study results and caveats: Paclitaxel-nedaplatin therapy caused immediate, substantial clonotype frequency changes.

In this sample, this clonotype turned up many times. As yet, its antigen is unknown. Described time point: before preoperative PTX-NDP chemotherapy. Preoperative chemotherapy with paclitaxel-nedaplatin was given to patients before surgery. This CDR3 has 12 amino acids. V shed 3 bases and J shed 7 bases, with 10 bases lying between them. From germline, CDR1 is MNHNS and CDR2 SASEGT. TCRdb used MiXCR to reprocess the PCR reads, holding one entry per CDR3 protein. This table holds roughly 15,000 distinct CDR3 sequences, around 47% found once. V and J are TRBV6-1 and TRBJ2-7; possibly TRBD2 for D (6 bases). The clonotype was recovered from a human donor with esophageal squamous cell carcinoma. The donor label of this sample is uncertain. The material was obtained from a patient given preoperative chemotherapy. In DNA, the CDR3 is TGTGCCAGCAGTGATTGGGGGAGGGAGCAGTACTTC. It specifies CASSDWGREQYF.